This T cell receptor (beta chain) was sequenced during a study of blood T cell repertoires in COVID-19. Seattle participants joined during active infection and were tracked over time. The CDR3 sequence is 13 residues long. V gave up 3 bases and J gave up 2 bases, with 5 bases separating them. From germline, CDR1 is SGHTA and CDR2 FQGNSA. As originally analysed: Reference gene primer amplification gave estimated nucleated cell counts. Libraries were prepared by immunoSEQ multiplex PCR; TCRdb keeps only in-frame clonotypes and omits some of them. V and J calls and clone size are copied from that table; D and trimming were computed from the DNA. The table lists around 250,000 clones, around 86% of them singletons, with 5.5% to 6.5% in the top ten.

The sequenced sample consisted of peripheral blood. The sequence was collected from a woman older than 75 with COVID-19, enrolled during active disease. J is TRBJ2-1 and V is TRBV7-2; D gene unclear. CDR3 DNA sequence: TGTGCCAGCAGCTTTGACACCTACAATGAGCAGTTCTTC. The encoded protein is CASSFDTYNEQFF. Filled out from reference TRBV7-2 and TRBJ2-1, the complete variable domain reads GAGVSQSPSNKVTEKGKDVELRCDPISGHTALYWYRQSLGQGLEFLIYFQGNSAPDKSGLPSDRFSAERTGGSVSTLTIQRTQQEDSAVYLCASSFDTYNEQFFGPGTRLTVL.